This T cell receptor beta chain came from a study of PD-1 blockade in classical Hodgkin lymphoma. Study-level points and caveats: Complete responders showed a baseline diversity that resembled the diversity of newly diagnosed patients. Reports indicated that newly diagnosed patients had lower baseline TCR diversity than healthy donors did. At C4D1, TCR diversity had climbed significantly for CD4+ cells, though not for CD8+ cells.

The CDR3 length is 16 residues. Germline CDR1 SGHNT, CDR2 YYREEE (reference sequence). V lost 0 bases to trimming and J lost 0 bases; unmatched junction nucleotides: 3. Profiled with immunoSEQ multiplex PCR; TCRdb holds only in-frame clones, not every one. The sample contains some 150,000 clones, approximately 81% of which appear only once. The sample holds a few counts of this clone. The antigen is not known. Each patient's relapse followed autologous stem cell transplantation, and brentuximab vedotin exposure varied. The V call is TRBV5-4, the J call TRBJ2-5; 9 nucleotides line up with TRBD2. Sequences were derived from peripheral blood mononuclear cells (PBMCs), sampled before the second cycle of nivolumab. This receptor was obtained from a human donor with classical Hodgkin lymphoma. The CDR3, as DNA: TGTGCCAGCAGCTTGGCTGCGGGGGGGGACCAAGAGACCCAGTACTTC. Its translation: CASSLAAGGDQETQYF.